This T cell receptor (beta chain) originates from a study of blood T cell repertoires in COVID-19. Measured with immunoSEQ multiplex PCR; TCRdb has only the in-frame clones, and not every one. The sample consists of hundreds of thousands of clones, roughly nine tenths of them appearing once. CDR3 length: 17 residues. V trimming: 0 bases; J trimming: 3 bases; junction bases outside the gene matches: 7. CDR1 and CDR2 (germline): SGHKS, YYEKEE (reference sequence). The TCR comes from a man younger than 45 who had recovered from COVID-19. Sequenced sample: PBMCs or T cells enriched from blood (not recorded which). The V gene is TRBV5-5, the J gene TRBJ2-7, with 12 positions matching TRBD2. The CDR3: CASSLALGLAGSYEQYF. CDR3 sequence (DNA): TGTGCCAGCAGCTTGGCTTTAGGACTAGCGGGGAGCTACGAGCAGTACTTC.